What follows are 30 T cell receptor beta chains derived from one specimen sequenced in a study of cytomegalovirus exposure and HLA in healthy donors. Researchers ran the PCR with 60 Vbeta and 13 Jbeta primers. Assay: immunoSEQ multiplex PCR; the TCRdb copy retains only in-frame clones and omits some. The table has tens of thousands of clones, around three quarters seen once. The sample was PBMCs. These TCRs come from a man aged 25 to 40 in good health and CMV-seronegative.

The V gene is TRBV4-3, the J gene TRBJ1-1; TRBD1 might be the D (5 bases). V shed 0 bases and J shed 3 bases, with 14 bases lying between them. The V gene's germline CDR1 is LGHNA and CDR2 YSLEER. The CDR3 sequence is 16 residues long. The CDR3 bases are TGCGCCAGCAGCCAAGATCTCAGGGCCTCGGACACTGAAGCTTTCTTT. It specifies CASSQDLRASDTEAFF.

V usage is TRBV25-1 and J usage is TRBJ2-2; 7 nucleotides agree with TRBD1. The CDR3 is 13 amino acids. V dropped 6 bases and J dropped 6; count of bases not matched to a gene: 4. In germline, CDR1 is MGHDK, CDR2 SYGVNS. DNA of the CDR3: TGTGCCAGCAGAGGGACAGTCCCCGGGGAGCTGTTTTTT. This encodes CASRGTVPGELFF.

CDR3 in amino acids: CASSVGTGLLEQYF. CDR3 in DNA: TGTGCCAGCAGCGTAGGGACAGGCCTGCTTGAGCAGTACTTC. The chain has TRBV9 and TRBJ2-7; TRBD1 agrees at 7 bases. The length of the CDR3 is 14 residues. Germline values: CDR1 SGDLS, CDR2 YYNGEE. V gave up 0 bases and J gave up 7 bases; unmatched junction bases: 7.

This clone has a single count. The same CDR3 is also encoded by other DNA sequences in this sample. The chain has TRBV7-9 and TRBJ2-5; D gene ambiguous. V was trimmed by 5 bases and J by 3 bases, leaving 4 bases between them. The V gene's germline CDR1 is SEHNR and CDR2 FQNEAQ (reference sequence). The CDR3 runs 11 residues. CDR3: CASSPKETQYF. The DNA for the CDR3 is TGTGCCAGCAGCCCTAAAGAGACCCAGTACTTC.

The chain is built from TRBV9 and TRBJ2-7; TRBD1 matches at 8 bases. The J segment lost 4 bases and the V segment lost 4 bases, leaving 4 bases of the junction unmatched. Germline loops: CDR1 SGDLS, CDR2 YYNGEE. This CDR3 has 13 residues. Here the CDR3 DNA reads TGTGCCAGCAGCTCCGACAGGGGTTACGAGCAGTACTTC. Encoded protein: CASSSDRGYEQYF.

The rearrangement links TRBV4-2 to TRBJ2-5; perhaps TRBD1 as D (6 bases). The CDR3 covers 15 residues. Germline V gene sequence: CDR1 LGHNA, CDR2 YNFKEQ. V lost 1 base and J lost 5, with 14 bases in between. The CDR3 loop is CASSQVWGPGETQYF. The CDR3 nucleotides are TGTGCCAGCAGCCAAGTGTGGGGGCCCGGGGAGACCCAGTACTTC.

This clone was detected only a few times. The chain links TRBV7-9 to TRBJ1-2; the D is unclear. The CDR3 totals 16 residues. Per the germline V gene, CDR1 is SEHNR and CDR2 is FQNEAQ (reference sequence). The ends were cut back, 4 bases at V and 0 bases at J, with 15 bases in the middle. CDR3 bases: TGTGCCAGCAGCTCGACCCTCCGGAGATCTAACTATGGCTACACCTTC. Translation: CASSSTLRRSNYGYTF. Full variable domain (remainder filled in from reference TRBV7-9 and TRBJ1-2): DTGVSQNPRHKITKRGQNVTFRCDPISEHNRLYWYRQTLGQGPEFLTYFQNEAQLEKSRLLSDRFSAERPKGSFSTLEIQRTEQGDSAMYLCASSSTLRRSNYGYTFGSGTRLTVV.

This chain joins TRBV19 and TRBJ1-1; 7 bases are a match to TRBD1. Germline CDR1 is LNHDA and CDR2 is SQIVND (reference sequence). V lost 6 bases and J lost 5; bases outside the gene matches: 12. The CDR3 runs to 15 residues. DNA for the CDR3: TGTGCCAGTAGCCTCCTCGGACAGGCACGTACTGAAGCTTTCTTT. Its translation is CASSLLGQARTEAFF.

CDR3 nucleotide sequence: TGTGCCAGCAGTATCTCAGGGGTTTCACCCATAAGTCAGCCCCAGCATTTT. Protein sequence: CASSISGVSPISQPQHF. V and J are TRBV28 and TRBJ1-5; perhaps TRBD1 as D (6 bases). The CDR3 loop spans 17 amino acids. Deletions cut 5 bases from V and 6 bases from J, with 23 bases between. Germline loops: CDR1 MDHEN, CDR2 SYDVKM.

The gene calls are TRBV7-9 and TRBJ1-2; D is unclear. Per the germline V gene, CDR1 is SEHNR and CDR2 is FQNEAQ (reference sequence). The CDR3 spans 14 residues. V was shortened by 1 base and J by 4 bases, with 10 bases between the two germline ends. CDR3 sequence reads: CASSLGSVFYGYTF. CDR3 DNA sequence: TGTGCCAGCAGCTTAGGGTCAGTTTTCTATGGCTACACCTTC.

The rearrangement links TRBV5-1 to TRBJ1-2, with 7 bases lining up with TRBD1. Germline CDR1 SGHRS, CDR2 YFSETQ. With 4 bases clipped from V and 6 bases from J, the junction kept 9 bases outside the gene matches. The CDR3 extends over 14 amino acids. CDR3: CASSVESGQNGYTF. The CDR3 coding sequence is TGCGCCAGCAGCGTGGAATCGGGACAGAATGGCTACACCTTC.

V is TRBV2 and J is TRBJ1-2, with TRBD1 as a possible D gene (6 bases). The V gene's germline CDR1 is SNHLY and CDR2 FYNNEI. The CDR3 runs to 13 residues. V dropped 5 bases and J dropped 3 bases, with 10 bases sitting between them. CDR3 nucleotide sequence: TGTGCCAGCAGTCCGAACAGGGACTATGGCTACACCTTC. Translated: CASSPNRDYGYTF.

The chain's CDR3 is CASSPAAIRGNTEAFF. The DNA of the CDR3 is TGTGCCAGCAGCCCCGCCGCGATCAGGGGGAACACTGAAGCTTTCTTT. The chain recombines TRBV7-8 with TRBJ1-1; weak D call: TRBD1 (6 bases). The V end lost 5 bases, the J end lost 1 base, and 17 bases lay between the germline ends. The germline V gene has CDR1 SGHVS and CDR2 FQNEAQ. The CDR3 has 16 amino acids.

V and J are TRBV27 and TRBJ1-2, with D unclear. The CDR3 has 13 residues. Looked up from germline, CDR1 is MNHEY and CDR2 is SMNVEV (reference sequence). V gave up 7 bases and J gave up 4 bases, with 13 bases separating them. The CDR3 protein is CASKSAGGYGYTF. The CDR3 DNA reads TGTGCCAGCAAATCCGCGGGTGGCTATGGCTACACCTTC.

The chain recombines TRBV30 with TRBJ1-1; D might be TRBD1 (6 bases). Germline CDR1 reads GTSNPN; CDR2 reads SVGIG (reference sequence). Trimming removed 5 bases at V and 4 bases at J, with 8 bases between. The CDR3 contains 11 residues. Here the CDR3 reads CAWEGGTEAFF. CDR3 in DNA: TGTGCCTGGGAAGGGGGCACTGAAGCTTTCTTT. The whole variable domain, filled in from reference TRBV30 and TRBJ1-1, reads SQTIHQWPATLVQPVGSPLSLECTVEGTSNPNLYWYRQAAGRGLQLLFYSVGIGQISSEVPQNLSASRPQDRQFILSSKKLLLSDSGFYLCAWEGGTEAFFGQGTRLTVV.

The chain couples TRBV19 to TRBJ2-2; 10 positions match TRBD2. V was pared by 3 bases and J by 6 bases, with 4 bases of the junction left unmatched. Germline CDR1 is LNHDA and CDR2 is SQIVND (reference sequence). This CDR3 comprises 15 residues. In nucleotides, the CDR3 is TGTGCCAGTAGTATTTCTAGCGGGAGCCCCGGGGAGCTGTTTTTT. Its protein is CASSISSGSPGELFF. The full variable domain, completed using reference TRBV19 and TRBJ2-2, is DGGITQSPKYLFRKEGQNVTLSCEQNLNHDAMYWYRQDPGQGLRLIYYSQIVNDFQKGDIAEGYSVSREKKESFPLTVTSAQKNPTAFYLCASSISSGSPGELFFGEGSRLTVL.

CDR3 nucleotides: TGCGCCAGCAGCCAAGATCTGGACAGGCGGATCTACAATGAGCAGTTCTTC. Translated: CASSQDLDRRIYNEQFF. The chain carries TRBV4-3 and TRBJ2-1; 7 nucleotides line up with TRBD1. V gave up 0 bases and J gave up 3 bases; unmatched junction bases: 8. The CDR3 contains 17 residues. Germline lookup yields CDR1 LGHNA and CDR2 YSLEER.

The count of this clone is one. The chain links TRBV13 to TRBJ2-1; 7 positions match TRBD2. CDR3 length: 16 residues. The junction had 12 bases not matched to a gene; V was cut back by 5 bases and J by 5 bases. Per the germline V gene, CDR1 is PRHDT and CDR2 is FYEKMQ (reference sequence). This CDR3 reads CASSLPGDYRNNEQFF. The CDR3 DNA is TGTGCCAGCAGCCTACCCGGGGACTACCGAAACAATGAGCAGTTCTTC.

This clone was counted a few times. The J gene is TRBJ2-1, the V gene TRBV6-5, with 9 bases that match TRBD1. From germline, CDR1 is MNHEY and CDR2 SVGAGI. The junction had 10 bases not matched to a gene; V was cut back by 0 bases and J by 10 bases. This CDR3 is built from 16 residues. The CDR3 protein is CASSYSKGQGPGEQFF. The CDR3 DNA follows: TGTGCCAGCAGTTACTCAAAGGGACAGGGACCCGGGGAGCAGTTCTTC.

V gene TRBV28 combines with J gene TRBJ2-2, with 7 bases fitting TRBD1. CDR3 size: 13 residues. V was clipped by 10 bases and J by 6 bases; unmatched bases: 8. Germline assignment: CDR1 MDHEN and CDR2 SYDVKM. The CDR3 DNA reads as TGTGCCATCGGGACAGTTGGACCCGGGGAGCTGTTTTTT. It is translated as CAIGTVGPGELFF.

The chain carries TRBV5-1 and TRBJ1-5; 8 nucleotides align to TRBD1. The ends lost 4 bases at V and 0 bases at J; junction bases unmatched: 9. The CDR3 spans 17 residues. CDR1 and CDR2 from the germline V gene are SGHRS and YFSETQ. CDR3 region: CASSPGTGVLSNQPQHF. The CDR3 DNA reads as TGCGCCAGCAGCCCCGGGACAGGCGTCCTTAGCAATCAGCCCCAGCATTTT.

The V gene is TRBV9, the J gene TRBJ2-3, with TRBD2 matching 11 bases. Losses at the gene ends were 0 bases for V and 3 bases for J; bases not matched to a gene: 3. The germline CDR1 and CDR2 sequences are SGDLS and YYNGEE. The CDR3 sequence is 16 residues long. DNA for the CDR3: TGTGCCAGCAGCGTAGGACCTAGCGGGAGGACAGATACGCAGTATTTT. It translates to CASSVGPSGRTDTQYF.

The chain uses TRBV25-1 and TRBJ2-7, with a possible D match to TRBD2 (7 bases). Trimming shortened V by 5 bases and J by 3 bases, and 17 bases separated the two germline ends. Germline V lookup: CDR1 MGHDK, CDR2 SYGVNS. The CDR3 is 15 amino acids. CDR3 DNA sequence: TGTGCCAGCAGTCTCGGGGGGCGGATAGGCTACGAGCAGTACTTC. As protein: CASSLGGRIGYEQYF.

In its sample, this clone was seen a few times. The rearrangement joins TRBV30 to TRBJ1-1; unclear D gene. Deletions cut 5 bases from V and 1 base from J, with 5 bases between. Germline-derived CDR1 and CDR2 are GTSNPN and SVGIG (reference sequence). The CDR3 has 11 residues. The CDR3 DNA reads TGTGCCTGGGACAAGAACACTGAAGCTTTCTTT. Its protein is CAWDKNTEAFF.

This chain joins TRBV5-4 and TRBJ2-2; weak D call: TRBD1 (5 bases). The CDR3 extends over 15 amino acids. Germline-derived CDR1 and CDR2 are SGHNT and YYREEE (reference sequence). The V end lost 3 bases, the J end lost 6 bases, and 15 bases lay between the germline ends. The CDR3 here is CASSSSKDIAGELFF. Written as DNA, the CDR3 is TGTGCCAGCAGCTCATCGAAGGACATTGCCGGGGAGCTGTTTTTT.

The rearrangement uses TRBV23-1 and TRBJ1-3; 7 bases are a match to TRBD1. TRBV23-1 has ORF status, its function being uncertain. With V trimmed by 2 bases and J by 3 bases, 1 base remained unmatched. CDR3 length: 14 amino acids. The CDR3 coding sequence is TGCGCCAGCAGTCAAGACAGGGATGGAAACACCATATATTTT. Translated: CASSQDRDGNTIYF.

Worth noting for this clone: The same CDR3 arises from other DNA sequences in this sample as well. The genes are TRBV4-1 and TRBJ2-7; D is undetermined. The CDR3 runs to 12 residues. Trimming removed 5 bases from V and 4 bases from J, with 9 bases in between. The germline gives CDR1 MGHRA, CDR2 YSYEKL. The CDR3 region has the DNA TGCGCCAGCAGCTCTGAACTATACGAGCAGTACTTC. It encodes CASSSELYEQYF.

The V call is TRBV19, the J call TRBJ1-2; 7 bases are shared with TRBD1. Trimming took 5 bases from V and 4 from J; bases not matched to a gene: 10. Germline V CDR1 and CDR2: LNHDA, SQIVND (reference sequence). The CDR3 has 15 amino acids. In DNA form, the CDR3 reads TGTGCCAGTAGTCCACAGGGGCCCGGGTTCTATGGCTACACCTTC. Protein: CASSPQGPGFYGYTF.

In this sample, this clone turned up once. CDR3 loop: CASTRPIRASGSRVYNEQFF. The CDR3 DNA follows: TGCGCCAGCACACGCCCGATCAGGGCCAGCGGGAGTAGGGTCTACAATGAGCAGTTCTTC. The V and J genes are TRBV5-1 and TRBJ2-1; TRBD2 aligns across 8 bases. The CDR3 runs 20 residues. V lost 6 bases and J lost 3; bases outside the gene matches: 23. CDR1 and CDR2 from the germline V gene are SGHRS and YFSETQ.

The chain links TRBV30 to TRBJ1-1; TRBD1 agrees at 9 bases. Germline-derived CDR1 and CDR2 are GTSNPN and SVGIG (reference sequence). The CDR3 is 14 residues long. Unmatched junction bases numbered 10, after V lost 7 bases and J lost 4 bases. The CDR3 sequence: CASTMDRGITEAFF. CDR3 DNA: TGTGCCTCTACGATGGACAGGGGCATCACTGAAGCTTTCTTT.